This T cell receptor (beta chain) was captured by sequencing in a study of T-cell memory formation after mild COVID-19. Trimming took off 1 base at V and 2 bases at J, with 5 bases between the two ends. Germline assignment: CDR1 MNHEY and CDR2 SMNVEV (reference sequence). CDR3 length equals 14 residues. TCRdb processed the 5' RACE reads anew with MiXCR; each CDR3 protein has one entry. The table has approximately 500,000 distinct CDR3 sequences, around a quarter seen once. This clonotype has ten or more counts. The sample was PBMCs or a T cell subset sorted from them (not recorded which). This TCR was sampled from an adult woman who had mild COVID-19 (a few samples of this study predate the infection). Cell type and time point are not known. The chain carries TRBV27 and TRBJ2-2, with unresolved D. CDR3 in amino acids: CASSLWPNTGELFF. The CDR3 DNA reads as TGTGCCAGCAGTTTATGGCCCAACACCGGGGAGCTGTTTTTT.